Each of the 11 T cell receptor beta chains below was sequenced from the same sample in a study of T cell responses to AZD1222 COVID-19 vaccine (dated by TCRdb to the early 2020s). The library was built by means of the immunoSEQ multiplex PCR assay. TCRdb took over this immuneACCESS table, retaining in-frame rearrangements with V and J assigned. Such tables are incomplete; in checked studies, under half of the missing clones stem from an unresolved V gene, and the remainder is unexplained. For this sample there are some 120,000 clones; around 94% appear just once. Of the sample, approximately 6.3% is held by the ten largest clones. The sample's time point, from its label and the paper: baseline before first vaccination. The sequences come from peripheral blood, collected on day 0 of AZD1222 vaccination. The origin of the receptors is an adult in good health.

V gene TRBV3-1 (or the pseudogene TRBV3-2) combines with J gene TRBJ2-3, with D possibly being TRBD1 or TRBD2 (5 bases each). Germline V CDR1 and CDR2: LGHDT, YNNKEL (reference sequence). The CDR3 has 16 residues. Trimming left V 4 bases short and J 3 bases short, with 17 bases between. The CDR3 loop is CASSRNVAWGTDTQYF. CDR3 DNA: TGTGCCAGCAGCCGAAACGTAGCGTGGGGGACAGATACGCAGTATTTT.

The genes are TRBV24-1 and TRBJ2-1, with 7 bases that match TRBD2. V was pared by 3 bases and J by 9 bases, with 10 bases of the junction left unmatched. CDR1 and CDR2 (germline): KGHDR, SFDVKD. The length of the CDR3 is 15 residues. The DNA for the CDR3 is TGTGCCACCAGTGATCCGGGGGAGGGCCGAGGTGAGCAGTTCTTC. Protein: CATSDPGEGRGEQFF.

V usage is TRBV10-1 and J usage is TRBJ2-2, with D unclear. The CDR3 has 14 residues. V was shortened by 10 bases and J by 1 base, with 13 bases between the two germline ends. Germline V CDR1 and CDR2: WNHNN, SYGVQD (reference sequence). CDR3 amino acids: CAIPTDLNTGELFF. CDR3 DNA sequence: TGCGCCATCCCAACAGACCTGAACACCGGGGAGCTGTTTTTT.

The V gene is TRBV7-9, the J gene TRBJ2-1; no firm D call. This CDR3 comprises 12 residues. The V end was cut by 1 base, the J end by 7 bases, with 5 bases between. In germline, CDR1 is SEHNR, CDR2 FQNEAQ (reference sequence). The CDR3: CASSLVINEQFF. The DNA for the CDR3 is TGTGCCAGCAGCTTAGTTATTAATGAGCAGTTCTTC.

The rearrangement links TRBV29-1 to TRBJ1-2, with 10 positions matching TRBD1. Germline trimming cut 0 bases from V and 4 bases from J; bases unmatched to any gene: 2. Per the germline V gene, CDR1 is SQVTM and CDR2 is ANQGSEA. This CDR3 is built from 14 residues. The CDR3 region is CSVEEGQGVYGYTF. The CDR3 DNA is TGCAGCGTTGAAGAAGGACAGGGGGTCTATGGCTACACCTTC.

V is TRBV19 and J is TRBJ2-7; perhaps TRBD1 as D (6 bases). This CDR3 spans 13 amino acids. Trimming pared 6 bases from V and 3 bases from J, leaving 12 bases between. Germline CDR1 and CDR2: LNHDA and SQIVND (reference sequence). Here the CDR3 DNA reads TGTGCCAGTAGACCGACAGGATTCTACGAGCAGTACTTC. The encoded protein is CASRPTGFYEQYF.

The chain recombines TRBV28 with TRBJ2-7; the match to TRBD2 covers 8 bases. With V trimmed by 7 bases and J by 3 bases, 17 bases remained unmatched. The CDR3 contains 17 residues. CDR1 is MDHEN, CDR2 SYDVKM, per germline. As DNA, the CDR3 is TGTGCCAGCACCATCCATTCGGGAGGGGGGTCAGGCTACGAGCAGTACTTC. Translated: CASTIHSGGGSGYEQYF.

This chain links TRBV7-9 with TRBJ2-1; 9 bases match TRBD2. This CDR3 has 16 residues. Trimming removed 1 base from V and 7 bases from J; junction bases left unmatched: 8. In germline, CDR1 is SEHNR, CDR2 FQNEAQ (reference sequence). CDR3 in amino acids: CASSLVSWLAGNEQFF. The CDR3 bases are TGTGCCAGCAGCTTAGTTTCCTGGCTAGCGGGGAATGAGCAGTTCTTC.

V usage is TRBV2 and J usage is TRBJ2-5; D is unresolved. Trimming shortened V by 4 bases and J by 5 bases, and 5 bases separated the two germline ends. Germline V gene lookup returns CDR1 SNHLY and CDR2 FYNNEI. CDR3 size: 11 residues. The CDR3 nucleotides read TGTGCCAGCAGTGGATTGGAGACCCAGTACTTC. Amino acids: CASSGLETQYF.

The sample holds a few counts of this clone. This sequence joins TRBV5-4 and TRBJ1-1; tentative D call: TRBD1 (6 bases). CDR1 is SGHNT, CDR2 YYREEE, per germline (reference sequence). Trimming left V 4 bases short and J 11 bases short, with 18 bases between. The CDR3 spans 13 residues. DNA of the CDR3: TGTGCCAGCAGCCCTCTCGGGGGCCATGGGGCTTTCTTT. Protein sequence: CASSPLGGHGAFF. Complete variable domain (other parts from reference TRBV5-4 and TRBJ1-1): ETGVTQSPTHLIKTRGQQVTLRCSSQSGHNTVSWYQQALGQGPQFIFQYYREEENGRGNFPPRFSGLQFPNYSSELNVNALELDDSALYLCASSPLGGHGAFFGQGTRLTVV.

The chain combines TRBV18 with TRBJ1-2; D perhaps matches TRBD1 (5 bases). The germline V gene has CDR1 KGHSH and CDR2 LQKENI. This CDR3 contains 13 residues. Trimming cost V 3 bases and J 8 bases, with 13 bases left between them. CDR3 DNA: TGTGCCAGCTCACCCGGGGACGGATCCGGCTACACCTTC. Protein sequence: CASSPGDGSGYTF.